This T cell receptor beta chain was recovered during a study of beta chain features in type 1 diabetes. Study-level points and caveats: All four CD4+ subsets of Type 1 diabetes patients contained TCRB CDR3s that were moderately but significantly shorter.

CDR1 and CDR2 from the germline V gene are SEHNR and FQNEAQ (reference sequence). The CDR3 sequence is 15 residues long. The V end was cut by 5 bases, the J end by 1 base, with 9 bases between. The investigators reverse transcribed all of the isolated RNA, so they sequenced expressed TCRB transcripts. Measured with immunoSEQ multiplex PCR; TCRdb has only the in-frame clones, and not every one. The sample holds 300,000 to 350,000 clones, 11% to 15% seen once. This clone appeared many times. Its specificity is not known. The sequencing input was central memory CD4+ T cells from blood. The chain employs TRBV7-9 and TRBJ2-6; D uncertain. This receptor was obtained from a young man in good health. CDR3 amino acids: CASSPQPSGANVLTF. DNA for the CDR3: TGTGCCAGCAGCCCTCAGCCTTCTGGGGCCAACGTCCTGACTTTC.